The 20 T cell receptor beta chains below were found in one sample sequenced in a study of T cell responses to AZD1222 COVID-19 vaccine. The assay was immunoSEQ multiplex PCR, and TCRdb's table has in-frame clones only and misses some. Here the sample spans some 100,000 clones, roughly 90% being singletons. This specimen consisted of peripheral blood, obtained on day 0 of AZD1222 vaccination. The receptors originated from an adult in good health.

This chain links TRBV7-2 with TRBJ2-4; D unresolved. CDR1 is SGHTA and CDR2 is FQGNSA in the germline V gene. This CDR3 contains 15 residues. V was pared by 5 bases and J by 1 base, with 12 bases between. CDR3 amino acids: CASSRDQLAKNIQYF. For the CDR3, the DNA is TGTGCCAGCAGCAGGGATCAACTGGCCAAAAACATTCAGTACTTC.

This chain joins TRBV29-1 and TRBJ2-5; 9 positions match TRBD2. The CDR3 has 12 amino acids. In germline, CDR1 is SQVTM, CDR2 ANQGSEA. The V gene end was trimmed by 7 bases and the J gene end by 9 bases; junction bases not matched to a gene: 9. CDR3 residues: CSGGGGGGAQYF. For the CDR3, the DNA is TGCAGCGGGGGAGGCGGCGGGGGGGCCCAGTACTTC. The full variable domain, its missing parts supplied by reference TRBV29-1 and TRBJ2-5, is SAVISQKPSRDICQRGTSLTIQCQVDSQVTMMFWYRQQPGQSLTLIATANQGSEATYESGFVIDKFPISRPNLTFSTLTVSNMSPEDSSIYLCSGGGGGGAQYFGPGTRLLVL.

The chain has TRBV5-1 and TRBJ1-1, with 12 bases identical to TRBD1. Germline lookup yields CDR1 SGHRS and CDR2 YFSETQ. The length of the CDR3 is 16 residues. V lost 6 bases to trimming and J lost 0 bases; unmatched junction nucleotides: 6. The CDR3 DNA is TGCGCCAGCAAAGGAGGGACAGGGGGCATGAACACTGAAGCTTTCTTT. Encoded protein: CASKGGTGGMNTEAFF.

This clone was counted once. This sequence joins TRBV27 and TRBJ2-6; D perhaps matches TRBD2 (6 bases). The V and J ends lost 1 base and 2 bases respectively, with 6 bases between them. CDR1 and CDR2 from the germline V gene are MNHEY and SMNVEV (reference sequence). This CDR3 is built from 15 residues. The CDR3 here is CASSLWGAGANVLTF. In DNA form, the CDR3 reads TGTGCCAGCAGTTTATGGGGGGCTGGGGCCAACGTCCTGACTTTC.

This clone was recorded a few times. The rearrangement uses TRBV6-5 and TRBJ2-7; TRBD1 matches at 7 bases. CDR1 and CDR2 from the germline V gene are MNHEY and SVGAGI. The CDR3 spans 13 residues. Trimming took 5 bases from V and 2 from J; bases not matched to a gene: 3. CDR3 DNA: TGTGCCAGCAGTAGGGGACAGACCTACGAGCAGTACGTC. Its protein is CASSRGQTYEQYV.

CDR3 in DNA: TGTGCCAGTAGTATAATCGGCAGGGGGCTTCAGCCCCAGCATTTT. This gives the protein CASSIIGRGLQPQHF. This chain joins TRBV19 and TRBJ1-5; 8 bases map to TRBD1. The CDR3 length is 15 residues. Germline CDR1 LNHDA, CDR2 SQIVND (reference sequence). Trimming at V came to 2 bases and at J to 6 bases, leaving 6 bases not matched to a gene.

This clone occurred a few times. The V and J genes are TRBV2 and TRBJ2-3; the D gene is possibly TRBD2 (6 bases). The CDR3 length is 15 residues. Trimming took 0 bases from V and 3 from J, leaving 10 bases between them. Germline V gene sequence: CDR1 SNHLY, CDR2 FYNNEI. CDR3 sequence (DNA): TGTGCCAGCAGTGAAGCGGGGGGAAGTACAGATACGCAGTATTTT. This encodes CASSEAGGSTDTQYF.

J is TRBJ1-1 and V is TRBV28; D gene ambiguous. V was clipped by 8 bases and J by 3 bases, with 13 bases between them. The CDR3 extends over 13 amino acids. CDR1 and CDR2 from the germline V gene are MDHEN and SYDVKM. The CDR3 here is CASGGFRDTEAFF. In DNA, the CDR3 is TGTGCCAGCGGTGGGTTTAGGGACACTGAAGCTTTCTTT.

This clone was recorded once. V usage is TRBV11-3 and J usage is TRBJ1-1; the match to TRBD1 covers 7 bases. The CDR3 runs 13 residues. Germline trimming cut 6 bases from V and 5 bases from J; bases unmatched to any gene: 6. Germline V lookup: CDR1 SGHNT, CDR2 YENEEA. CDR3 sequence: CASRTGSMTEAFF. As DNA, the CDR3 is TGTGCCAGCAGGACAGGGAGTATGACTGAAGCTTTCTTT.

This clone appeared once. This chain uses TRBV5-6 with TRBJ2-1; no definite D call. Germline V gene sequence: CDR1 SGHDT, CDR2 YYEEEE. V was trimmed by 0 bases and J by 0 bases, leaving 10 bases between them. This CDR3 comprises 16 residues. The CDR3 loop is CASSLETRSSYNEQFF. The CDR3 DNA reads TGTGCCAGCAGCTTGGAGACCAGAAGCTCCTACAATGAGCAGTTCTTC.

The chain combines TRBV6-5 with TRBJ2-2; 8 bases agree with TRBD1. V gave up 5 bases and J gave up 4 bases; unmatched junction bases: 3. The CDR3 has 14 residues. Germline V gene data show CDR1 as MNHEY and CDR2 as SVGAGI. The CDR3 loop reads CASSRQGFTGELFF. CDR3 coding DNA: TGTGCCAGCAGTAGACAGGGGTTCACCGGGGAGCTGTTTTTT.

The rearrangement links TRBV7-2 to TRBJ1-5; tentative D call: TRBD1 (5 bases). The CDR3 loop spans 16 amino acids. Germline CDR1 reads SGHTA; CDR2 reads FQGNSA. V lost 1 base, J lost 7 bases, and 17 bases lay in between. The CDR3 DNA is TGTGCCAGCAGCTTAGGCCCCAAGGGGACTCGGCAGCCCCAGCATTTT. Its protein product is CASSLGPKGTRQPQHF.

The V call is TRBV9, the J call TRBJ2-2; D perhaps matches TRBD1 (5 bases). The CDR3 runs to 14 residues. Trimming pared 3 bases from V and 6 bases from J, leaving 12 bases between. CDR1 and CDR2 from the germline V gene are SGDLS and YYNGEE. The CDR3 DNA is TGTGCCAGCAGCGCCAGTCAGGGTTCCGGGGAGCTGTTTTTT. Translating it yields CASSASQGSGELFF. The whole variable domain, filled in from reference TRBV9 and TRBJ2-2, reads DSGVTQTPKHLITATGQRVTLRCSPRSGDLSVYWYQQSLDQGLQFLIQYYNGEERAKGNILERFSAQQFPDLHSELNLSSLELGDSALYFCASSASQGSGELFFGEGSRLTVL.

The CDR3 DNA follows: TGTGCCAGCAGCTTGTACAGGGGGAGAGATACGCAGTATTTT. It yields the protein CASSLYRGRDTQYF. The gene calls are TRBV5-6 and TRBJ2-3; the match to TRBD1 covers 8 bases. The CDR3 has 14 amino acids. The J segment lost 5 bases and the V segment lost 1 base, leaving 3 bases of the junction unmatched. Per the germline V gene, CDR1 is SGHDT and CDR2 is YYEEEE.

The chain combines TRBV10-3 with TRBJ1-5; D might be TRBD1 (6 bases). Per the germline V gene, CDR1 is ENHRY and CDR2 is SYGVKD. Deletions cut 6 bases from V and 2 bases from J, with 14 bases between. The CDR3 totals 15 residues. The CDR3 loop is CAIRAQGQGNQPQHF. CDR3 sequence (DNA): TGTGCCATCAGAGCCCAGGGGCAAGGCAATCAGCCCCAGCATTTT.

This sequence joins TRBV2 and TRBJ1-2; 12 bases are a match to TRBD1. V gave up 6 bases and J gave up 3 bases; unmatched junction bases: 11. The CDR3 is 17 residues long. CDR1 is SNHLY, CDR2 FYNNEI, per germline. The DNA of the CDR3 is TGTGCCAGCAGGCGCGGCCGGGACAGGGGGCGATACTATGGCTACACCTTC. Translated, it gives CASRRGRDRGRYYGYTF.

CDR3 in amino acids: CASSVEIGGTEAFF. The CDR3 DNA sequence: TGTGCCAGCAGTGTCGAAATCGGTGGCACTGAAGCTTTCTTT. This rearrangement joins TRBV6-4 to TRBJ1-1, with D uncertain. The CDR3 sequence is 14 residues long. V dropped 4 bases and J dropped 4 bases, with 13 bases sitting between them. Germline CDR1 MRHNA, CDR2 SNTAGT.

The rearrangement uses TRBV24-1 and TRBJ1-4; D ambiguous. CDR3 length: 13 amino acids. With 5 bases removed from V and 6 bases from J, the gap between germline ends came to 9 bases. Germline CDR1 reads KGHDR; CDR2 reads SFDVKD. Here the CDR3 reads CATSGGFHEKLFF. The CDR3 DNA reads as TGTGCCACCAGTGGTGGGTTTCATGAAAAACTGTTTTTT.

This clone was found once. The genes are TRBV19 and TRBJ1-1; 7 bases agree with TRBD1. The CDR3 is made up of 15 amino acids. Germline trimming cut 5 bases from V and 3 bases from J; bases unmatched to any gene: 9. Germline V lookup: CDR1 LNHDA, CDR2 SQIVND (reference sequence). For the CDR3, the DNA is TGTGCCAGTAGTGCAGGGGGGTCCCCCCACACTGAAGCTTTCTTT. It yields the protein CASSAGGSPHTEAFF.

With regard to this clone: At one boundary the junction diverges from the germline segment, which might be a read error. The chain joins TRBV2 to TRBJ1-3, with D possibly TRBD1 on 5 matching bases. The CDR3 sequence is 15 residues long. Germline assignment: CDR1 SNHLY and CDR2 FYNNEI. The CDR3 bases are TGTGCCAGCAGTGAAGCGGGGGGAATTGGATACACCATATATTTT. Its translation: CASSEAGGIGYTIYF.